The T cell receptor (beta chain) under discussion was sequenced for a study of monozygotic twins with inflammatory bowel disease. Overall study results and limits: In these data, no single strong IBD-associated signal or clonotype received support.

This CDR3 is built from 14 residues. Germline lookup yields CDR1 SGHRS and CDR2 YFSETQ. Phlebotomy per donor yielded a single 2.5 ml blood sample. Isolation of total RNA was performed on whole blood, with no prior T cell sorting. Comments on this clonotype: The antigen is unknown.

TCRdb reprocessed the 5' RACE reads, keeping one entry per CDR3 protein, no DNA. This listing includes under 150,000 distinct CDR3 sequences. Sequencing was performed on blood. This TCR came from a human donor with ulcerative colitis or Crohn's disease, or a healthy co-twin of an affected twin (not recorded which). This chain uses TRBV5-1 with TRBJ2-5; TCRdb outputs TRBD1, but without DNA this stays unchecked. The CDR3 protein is CASSLGQGGETQYF.